The 21 T cell receptor beta chains reported below all come from one sample, sequenced in a study of graft-versus-host responses after intestinal transplantation. Their antigens remain unidentified. Sequencing used immunoSEQ multiplex PCR; TCRdb keeps in-frame clones, though not all of them. This table holds 100,000 or so clones, approximately 84% found once. The starting material was unstimulated CD4+ T cells sorted from spleen or lymph node cells, obtained before transplant. These TCRs come from a human donor who was the organ donor for an intestinal transplant.

The chain joins TRBV27 to TRBJ1-1; possibly TRBD1 for D (6 bases). The CDR3 has 17 amino acids. The ends were cut back, 6 bases at V and 0 bases at J, with 20 bases in the middle. CDR1 is MNHEY, CDR2 SMNVEV, per germline (reference sequence). The CDR3 sequence: CASRLTGPGGMNTEAFF. CDR3 DNA sequence: TGTGCCAGCAGGCTCACAGGGCCTGGAGGAATGAACACTGAAGCTTTCTTT.

The chain links TRBV14 to TRBJ2-3; D is ambiguous. The CDR3 has 16 residues. The V end lost 8 bases, the J end lost 2 bases, and 20 bases lay between the germline ends. Germline V lookup: CDR1 SGHDN, CDR2 FVKESK. CDR3 sequence (DNA): TGTGCCAGCTCTACCGCGACGGGCATCACCACAGATACGCAGTATTTT. Translation gives CASSTATGITTDTQYF.

The rearrangement uses TRBV5-1 and TRBJ2-5; D call uncertain. Trimming took 3 bases from V and 1 from J, leaving 4 bases between them. Germline V gene data show CDR1 as SGHRS and CDR2 as YFSETQ. This CDR3 contains 12 residues. CDR3 protein: CASSSIQETQYF. The CDR3 DNA sequence: TGCGCCAGCAGCTCCATCCAAGAGACCCAGTACTTC.

The chain links TRBV6-6 to TRBJ1-3; TRBD1 might be the D (6 bases). The CDR3 loop spans 13 amino acids. The ends were cut back, 7 bases at V and 2 bases at J, with 9 bases in the middle. CDR1 MNHNY and CDR2 SVGAGI come from the germline V gene (reference sequence). CDR3 sequence: CASKQGTGNTIYF. The CDR3 DNA sequence: TGTGCCAGCAAACAGGGTACTGGAAACACCATATATTTT.

This chain uses TRBV4-2 with TRBJ1-1, with TRBD1 matching over 7 bases. The ends lost 6 bases at V and 1 base at J; junction bases unmatched: 2. Looked up from germline, CDR1 is LGHNA and CDR2 is YNFKEQ. This CDR3 spans 13 amino acids. The CDR3 DNA reads as TGTGCCAGCAGGGGACAGCCGAACACTGAAGCTTTCTTT. Residues: CASRGQPNTEAFF.

The CDR3 bases are TGTGCCAGCAGCTCAAACGGGGGGAAAAACTATGGCTACACCTTC. Encoded protein: CASSSNGGKNYGYTF. This chain links TRBV11-3 with TRBJ1-2; D is possibly TRBD1 (5 bases). V was cut by 4 bases and J by 2 bases, with 14 bases left in between. Germline V gene sequence: CDR1 SGHNT, CDR2 YENEEA. The length of the CDR3 is 15 residues.

V is TRBV5-1 and J is TRBJ2-2; D perhaps matches TRBD2 (6 bases). The V and J ends lost 0 bases and 4 bases respectively, with 10 bases between them. This CDR3 region has 15 residues. Germline values: CDR1 SGHRS, CDR2 YFSETQ. The CDR3 region is CASSLVGGVTGELFF. In DNA form, the CDR3 reads TGCGCCAGCAGCTTGGTAGGCGGGGTCACCGGGGAGCTGTTTTTT.

This chain links TRBV10-3 with TRBJ1-1; TRBD1 aligns across 8 bases. V trimming: 4 bases; J trimming: 5 bases; junction bases outside the gene matches: 9. The CDR3 loop spans 15 amino acids. Germline assignment: CDR1 ENHRY and CDR2 SYGVKD. The CDR3 region is CAISGDGQGATEAFF. The CDR3 nucleotides read TGTGCCATCAGTGGAGATGGACAGGGAGCGACTGAAGCTTTCTTT.

The chain uses TRBV6-1 and TRBJ1-5; 8 bases match TRBD1. With 6 bases clipped from V and 4 bases from J, the junction kept 8 bases outside the gene matches. Germline CDR1 MNHNS, CDR2 SASEGT. This CDR3 has 15 amino acids. CDR3 nucleotide sequence: TGTGCCAGCAGGACCGGGACAGGCCGTAATCAGCCCCAGCATTTT. Amino acids: CASRTGTGRNQPQHF.

V and J are TRBV5-1 and TRBJ1-1; D is possibly TRBD1 (5 bases). The V end was cut by 3 bases, the J end by 1 base, with 13 bases between. Germline V gene data show CDR1 as SGHRS and CDR2 as YFSETQ. This CDR3 spans 15 amino acids. The CDR3 sequence is CASSWGSPSNTEAFF. CDR3 in DNA: TGCGCCAGCAGCTGGGGGTCACCTTCGAACACTGAAGCTTTCTTT.

V gene TRBV5-1 combines with J gene TRBJ2-5; 7 nucleotides align to TRBD1. This CDR3 spans 15 amino acids. J lost 4 bases, V lost 4 bases, and 10 bases had no gene match. Germline-derived CDR1 and CDR2 are SGHRS and YFSETQ. The CDR3: CASSRTRQGRETQYF. The CDR3 nucleotides read TGCGCCAGCAGCCGTACTCGACAGGGTCGAGAGACCCAGTACTTC.

This chain joins TRBV30 and TRBJ1-1, with D unresolved. V lost 2 bases and J lost 4, with 11 bases in between. This CDR3 is 13 amino acids long. Germline V lookup: CDR1 GTSNPN, CDR2 SVGIG (reference sequence). CDR3 sequence: CAWSRSGITEAFF. In DNA, the CDR3 is TGTGCCTGGAGTCGTTCGGGGATCACTGAAGCTTTCTTT. Based on the CDR3 plus reference TRBV30 and TRBJ1-1, the full variable domain is SQTIHQWPATLVQPVGSPLSLECTVEGTSNPNLYWYRQAAGRGLQLLFYSVGIGQISSEVPQNLSASRPQDRQFILSSKKLLLSDSGFYLCAWSRSGITEAFFGQGTRLTVV.

J is TRBJ2-2 and V is TRBV5-6, with D tentatively TRBD1 or TRBD2 (5 bases each). The CDR3 sequence is 15 residues long. Between the trimmed V and J ends, which lost 0 bases and 8 bases, there was a span of 14 bases. Germline V gene lookup returns CDR1 SGHDT and CDR2 YYEEEE. The CDR3 bases are TGTGCCAGCAGCTTGGTCTATGGGGGAGAGGGGGAGCTGTTTTTT. Amino acids: CASSLVYGGEGELFF.

The chain links TRBV18 to TRBJ1-6; D possibly corresponds to TRBD1 (6 bases). V dropped 0 bases and J dropped 8 bases, with 14 bases sitting between them. Germline lookup yields CDR1 KGHSH and CDR2 LQKENI. CDR3 length: 16 amino acids. As DNA, the CDR3 is TGTGCCAGCTCACCACCGATCGGCAGGGGTGATTCACCCCTCCACTTT. Protein sequence: CASSPPIGRGDSPLHF. The full variable domain, with the rest looked up from reference TRBV18 and TRBJ1-6, is NAGVMQNPRHLVRRRGQEARLRCSPMKGHSHVYWYRQLPEEGLKFMVYLQKENIIDESGMPKERFSAEFPKEGPSILRIQQVVRGDSAAYFCASSPPIGRGDSPLHFGNGTRLTVT.

The chain is built from TRBV7-9 and TRBJ2-4, with D maybe TRBD1 (6 bases). V lost 7 bases and J lost 3, with 19 bases in between. Germline assignment: CDR1 SEHNR and CDR2 FQNEAQ (reference sequence). The CDR3 covers 16 residues. The CDR3 DNA reads TGTGCCAGCACTTCCCCCGCCGGGACAAACAAAAACATTCAGTACTTC. Its protein is CASTSPAGTNKNIQYF.

This clone was found once. V and J are TRBV30 and TRBJ2-7; 11 bases match TRBD1. There are 15 residues in the CDR3. Germline lookup yields CDR1 GTSNPN and CDR2 SVGIG (reference sequence). J lost 3 bases, V lost 8 bases, and 12 bases had no gene match. The CDR3: CARGLSGTGGYEQYF. CDR3 DNA: TGTGCCCGGGGATTGTCCGGGACAGGGGGCTACGAGCAGTACTTC.

The gene calls are TRBV30 and TRBJ2-7; D gene unclear. Trimming took off 0 bases at V and 0 bases at J, with 9 bases between the two ends. This CDR3 comprises 14 residues. The V gene's germline CDR1 is GTSNPN and CDR2 SVGIG (reference sequence). CDR3 coding DNA: TGTGCCTGGAGTGTACAATATAACTCCTACGAGCAGTACTTC. Translating it yields CAWSVQYNSYEQYF. Looking up the rest from reference TRBV30 and TRBJ2-7 gives the full variable domain: SQTIHQWPATLVQPVGSPLSLECTVEGTSNPNLYWYRQAAGRGLQLLFYSVGIGQISSEVPQNLSASRPQDRQFILSSKKLLLSDSGFYLCAWSVQYNSYEQYFGPGTRLTVT.

The rearrangement uses TRBV10-3 and TRBJ1-5; D remains unclear. The V end was cut by 0 bases, the J end by 2 bases, with 11 bases between. CDR3 size: 16 residues. The germline V gene has CDR1 ENHRY and CDR2 SYGVKD. CDR3 region: CAISESPPRGNQPQHF. In DNA form, the CDR3 reads TGTGCCATCAGTGAGTCCCCCCCCCGAGGCAATCAGCCCCAGCATTTT.

V and J are TRBV14 and TRBJ2-3, with TRBD2 as a possible D gene (5 bases). CDR1 is SGHDN and CDR2 is FVKESK in the germline V gene. The germline V and J ends were trimmed by 4 bases and 7 bases, with 15 bases remaining between them. The CDR3 contains 14 residues. CDR3 sequence reads: CASSPGLAGYTQYF. In DNA form, the CDR3 reads TGTGCCAGCAGCCCCGGACTCGCGGGCTATACGCAGTATTTT.

This clone was picked up one time. The chain carries TRBV5-6 and TRBJ1-2, with D possibly matching TRBD1 (5 bases). From germline, CDR1 is SGHDT and CDR2 YYEEEE. V was pared by 4 bases and J by 8 bases, with 12 bases between. CDR3 length equals 12 residues. The CDR3 bases are TGTGCCAGCAGCCGCAAAGGGGTCGGCTACACCTTC. Translated, it gives CASSRKGVGYTF.

This clone has only a few counts. This rearrangement joins TRBV4-1 to TRBJ1-4, with D hard to call. In germline, CDR1 is MGHRA, CDR2 YSYEKL. Trimming removed 4 bases from V and 7 bases from J, with 10 bases in between. The CDR3 spans 13 residues. In DNA, the CDR3 is TGCGCCAGCAGCCGCTGGTCGGGTGAAAAACTGTTTTTT. Translation gives CASSRWSGEKLFF.